The rows below give T cell receptor beta chains drawn from one sample of a study of T cell responses to AZD1222 COVID-19 vaccine. Method: immunoSEQ multiplex PCR; TCRdb's copy keeps in-frame clones and lacks some. The sample holds roughly 110,000 clones, about nine tenths seen once. This specimen consisted of peripheral blood, obtained 28 days after the second AZD1222 dose. All receptors come from an adult who received the AZD1222 COVID-19 vaccine. Each CDR3 is given with its conserved first and last residue. The D gene is left open where the match is weak. Some rows have no size entry. The others give once, few or many, or a class for an expanded clone.

CASSWTSGGNQETQYF TGTGCCAGCAGCTGGACTAGCGGGGGTAACCAAGAGACCCAGTACTTC . TRBJ2-5 TRBV11-2 TRBD2
CASSQEGSEQYF TGCGCCAGCAGCCAAGAAGGAAGCGAGCAGTACTTC . TRBJ2-7 TRBV4-3 .
CASSQFFDQPQHF TGTGCCAGCAGCCAATTTTTCGATCAGCCCCAGCATTTT . TRBJ1-5 TRBV3-1/TRBV3-2 .
CASSAGTSGEETQYF TGTGCCAGCAGCGCCGGGACTAGCGGGGAAGAGACCCAGTACTTC . TRBJ2-5 TRBV9 TRBD2
CASSLVTGPDNNSPLHF TGTGCCAGCAGCTTAGTAACCGGGCCGGATAATAATTCACCCCTCCACTTT few TRBJ1-6 TRBV7-8 .
CASSPGTGRGLDRSPLHF TGCGCCAGCAGTCCCGGGACAGGGAGGGGTCTAGATAGATCACCCCTCCACTTT . TRBJ1-6 TRBV4-3 TRBD1
CASSESKKGEEVDTEAFF TGCGCCAGCAGTGAGTCTAAAAAAGGGGAGGAGGTCGACACTGAAGCTTTCTTT medium-sized TRBJ1-1 TRBV10-1 .
CASSPGPYEQYF TGTGCCAGCAGCCCCGGGCCTTACGAGCAGTACTTC . TRBJ2-7 TRBV12-3/TRBV12-4 .
CASSYLRDVLQGEKLFF TGTGCCAGCAGTTACCTCCGGGACGTCTTACAGGGGGAAAAACTGTTTTTT . TRBJ1-4 TRBV6-2/TRBV6-3 TRBD1
CASSETGTSYSGNTIYF TGTGCCAGCAGCGAGACAGGGACCTCATACTCTGGAAACACCATATATTTT . TRBJ1-3 TRBV9 TRBD1
CATGTSEGYEQYF TGTGCCACCGGGACTAGCGAGGGTTACGAGCAGTACTTC . TRBJ2-7 TRBV10-3 TRBD2
CASTSRGLSPLHF TGTGCCAGTACCTCGAGGGGGCTGTCACCCCTCCACTTT few TRBJ1-6 TRBV19 TRBD1
CASSVDWSSPQHF TGTGCCAGCAGCGTAGATTGGAGCAGCCCCCAGCATTTT . TRBJ1-5 TRBV9 .
CAGSAFEGRRGEKLFF TGTGCCGGATCCGCCTTCGAGGGGCGCCGCGGTGAAAAACTGTTTTTT . TRBJ1-4 TRBV2 .
CASSFNPGPSNYEQYF TGTGCCAGCAGCTTTAATCCGGGACCAAGCAACTACGAGCAGTACTTC . TRBJ2-7 TRBV7-6 .
CATSPPGGSSSGANVLTF TGTGCCACCAGCCCCCCGGGGGGCTCCTCGTCTGGGGCCAACGTCCTGACTTTC few TRBJ2-6 TRBV15 .
CAISESNSGNTIYF TGTGCCATCAGTGAGTCAAACTCTGGAAACACCATATATTTT once TRBJ1-3 TRBV10-3 .
CASSMGAGYNEQFF TGTGCCAGTAGTATGGGCGCAGGCTACAATGAGCAGTTCTTC . TRBJ2-1 TRBV19 .
CASSPRLAGGPSETQYF TGTGCCAGCTCACCACGTCTAGCGGGGGGGCCATCAGAGACCCAGTACTTC few TRBJ2-5 TRBV18 TRBD2
CASSTWGSQPQHF TGTGCCAGCAGCACATGGGGGTCTCAGCCCCAGCATTTT . TRBJ1-5 TRBV5-6 .
CASSLLAGRREQYF TGTGCCAGCAGCCTCCTAGCGGGGAGGCGGGAGCAGTACTTC . TRBJ2-7 TRBV3-1/TRBV3-2 TRBD2
CASTQRVYNEQFF TGTGCCAGCACCCAAAGGGTATACAATGAGCAGTTCTTC . TRBJ2-1 TRBV6-5 .
CASPRPGGRETQYF TGTGCCAGTCCCCGACCCGGAGGTCGGGAGACCCAGTACTTC once TRBJ2-5 TRBV21-1 .
CSVTGVHEQYF TGCAGTGTAACAGGGGTGCACGAGCAGTACTTC . TRBJ2-7 TRBV20-1 TRBD1
CASSSTYSGNTIYF TGTGCCAGCAGCAGTACCTACTCTGGAAACACCATATATTTT . TRBJ1-3 TRBV9 .
CASSQGGPAGARGGYTF TGCGCCAGCAGCCAAGGGGGGCCGGCGGGGGCGAGGGGTGGCTACACCTTC few TRBJ1-2 TRBV4-3 .
CASSFPFSGGTETQYF TGTGCCAGCAGCTTTCCCTTCAGCGGGGGGACGGAGACCCAGTACTTC . TRBJ2-5 TRBV7-6 TRBD2